These 11 T cell receptor beta chains were all obtained from the same sample, sequenced in a study of PD-L1 blockade in urothelial cancer. Profiled with immunoSEQ multiplex PCR; TCRdb holds only in-frame clones, not every one. The data hold about 51,000 clones, with about 86% observed a single time. The specimen comprised PBMCs, sampled around atezolizumab (anti-PD-L1) treatment. These receptors all come from a man in his 60s with urothelial cancer.

This clone appeared many times. This rearrangement joins TRBV5-6 to TRBJ2-7; D is ambiguous. This CDR3 is 12 amino acids long. CDR1 and CDR2 (germline): SGHDT, YYEEEE. Trimming removed 2 bases at V and 6 bases at J, with 9 bases between. CDR3 amino acids: CASSFPLSEQYF. CDR3 DNA: TGTGCCAGCAGCTTCCCGTTGAGCGAGCAGTACTTC.

V is TRBV10-3 and J is TRBJ2-7; TRBD2 agrees at 13 bases. This CDR3 comprises 14 residues. V gave up 6 bases and J gave up 2 bases; unmatched junction bases: 1. Germline V gene data show CDR1 as ENHRY and CDR2 as SYGVKD. CDR3 sequence reads: CAIRTSGGAYEQYF. DNA for the CDR3: TGTGCCATCAGAACTAGCGGGGGGGCCTACGAGCAGTACTTC.

This sequence joins TRBV7-9 and TRBJ1-1; TRBD1 might be the D (5 bases). This CDR3 comprises 15 residues. Germline CDR1 SEHNR, CDR2 FQNEAQ (reference sequence). V was clipped by 3 bases and J by 4 bases, with 15 bases between them. CDR3 sequence (DNA): TGTGCCAGCAGCTTCCGTGTAGCGGGGGGCACTGAAGCTTTCTTT. It yields the protein CASSFRVAGGTEAFF.

V usage is TRBV6-4 and J usage is TRBJ1-2, with D unclear. The CDR3 extends over 15 amino acids. Trimming cost V 5 bases and J 7 bases, with 20 bases left between them. CDR1 and CDR2 from the germline V gene are MRHNA and SNTAGT. CDR3 DNA: TGTGCCAGCAGTCCAAAACCCGGGGTGTCCACTGGCTACACCTTC. It specifies CASSPKPGVSTGYTF.

This clone was detected only a few times. The chain has TRBV19 and TRBJ2-4; 8 bases are shared with TRBD2. V lost 10 bases to trimming and J lost 1 base; unmatched junction nucleotides: 9. The CDR3 has 15 amino acids. Per the germline V gene, CDR1 is LNHDA and CDR2 is SQIVND (reference sequence). The CDR3 DNA follows: TGTGCCACTTCAAGCCGGGAGGGGGCCAAAAACATTCAGTACTTC. Translated, it gives CATSSREGAKNIQYF.

V usage is TRBV9 and J usage is TRBJ2-3, with D tentatively TRBD2 (5 bases). CDR1 and CDR2 from the germline V gene are SGDLS and YYNGEE. V lost 0 bases, J lost 2 bases, and 7 bases lay in between. The CDR3 is 14 amino acids. CDR3 sequence: CASSVGGLTDTQYF. The CDR3 DNA follows: TGTGCCAGCAGCGTAGGCGGGCTCACAGATACGCAGTATTTT. The whole variable domain, filled in from reference TRBV9 and TRBJ2-3, reads DSGVTQTPKHLITATGQRVTLRCSPRSGDLSVYWYQQSLDQGLQFLIQYYNGEERAKGNILERFSAQQFPDLHSELNLSSLELGDSALYFCASSVGGLTDTQYFGPGTRLTVL.

This clone was observed a single time. The rearrangement joins TRBV5-1 to TRBJ2-5; 10 bases line up with TRBD1. The V and J ends lost 1 base and 5 bases, in that order; junction bases with no gene match: 5. Germline-derived CDR1 and CDR2 are SGHRS and YFSETQ. The CDR3 runs to 15 residues. CDR3 protein: CASSLRQGAGETQYF. The CDR3 DNA is TGCGCCAGCAGCTTGAGACAGGGGGCTGGGGAGACCCAGTACTTC.

Details on this clone: This same CDR3 is encoded by further DNA sequences in the sample. The gene calls are TRBV9 and TRBJ2-7; 7 nucleotides line up with TRBD2. J lost 2 bases, V lost 0 bases, and 2 bases had no gene match. Germline V gene sequence: CDR1 SGDLS, CDR2 YYNGEE. CDR3 length: 14 residues. The CDR3 nucleotides read TGTGCCAGCAGCGTAGGGGGGGGAACCTACGAGCAGTACTTC. Residues: CASSVGGGTYEQYF.

The chain carries TRBV7-2 and TRBJ2-3; D gene uncertain. Germline V gene lookup returns CDR1 SGHTA and CDR2 FQGNSA. The V gene lost 4 bases and the J gene lost 2 bases, with 10 bases spanning the gap. This CDR3 has 14 amino acids. This CDR3 is CASSSIGFTDTQYF. CDR3 DNA: TGTGCCAGCAGCTCAATCGGGTTCACAGATACGCAGTATTTT.

This clone was seen once. The genes are TRBV7-2 and TRBJ2-7, with 7 bases identical to TRBD2. V lost 7 bases to trimming and J lost 2 bases; unmatched junction nucleotides: 8. Germline V lookup: CDR1 SGHTA, CDR2 FQGNSA. The CDR3 is made up of 14 amino acids. In DNA, the CDR3 is TGTGCCAGCACCTTCAGCGGGGCCACCTACGAGCAGTACTTC. It yields the protein CASTFSGATYEQYF.

The CDR3 nucleotides read TGCAGCGTTTTTAAGGGGGCAACTGAAGCTTTCTTT. Its protein is CSVFKGATEAFF. The V gene is TRBV29-1, the J gene TRBJ1-1; TRBD1 matches 7 bases. The V gene end was trimmed by 5 bases and the J gene end by 5 bases; junction bases not matched to a gene: 5. The CDR3 runs 12 residues. Germline V gene sequence: CDR1 SQVTM, CDR2 ANQGSEA.